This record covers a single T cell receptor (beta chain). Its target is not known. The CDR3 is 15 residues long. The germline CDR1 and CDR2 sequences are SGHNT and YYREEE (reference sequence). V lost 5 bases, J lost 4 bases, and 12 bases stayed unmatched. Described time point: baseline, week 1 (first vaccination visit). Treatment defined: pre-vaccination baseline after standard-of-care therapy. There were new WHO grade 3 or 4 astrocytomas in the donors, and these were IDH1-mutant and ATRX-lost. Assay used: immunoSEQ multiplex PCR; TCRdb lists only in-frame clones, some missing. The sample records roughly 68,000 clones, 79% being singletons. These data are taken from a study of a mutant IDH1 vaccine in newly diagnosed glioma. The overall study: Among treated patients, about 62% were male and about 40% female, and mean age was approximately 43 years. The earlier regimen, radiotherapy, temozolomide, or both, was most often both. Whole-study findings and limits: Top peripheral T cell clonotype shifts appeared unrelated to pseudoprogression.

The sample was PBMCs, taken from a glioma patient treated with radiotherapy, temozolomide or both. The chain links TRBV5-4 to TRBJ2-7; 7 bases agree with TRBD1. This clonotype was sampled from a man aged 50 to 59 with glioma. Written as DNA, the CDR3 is TGTGCCAGCAGATCTACCGGGACAGAAGTTTACGAGCAGTACTTC. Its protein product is CASRSTGTEVYEQYF.